This passage covers 2 T cell receptor beta chains from one sample sequenced in a study of T cell changes during pregnancy in multiple sclerosis. Generated by immunoSEQ multiplex PCR, the TCRdb table keeps only in-frame clones and is missing some. Found here are 35,000 to 45,000 clones, 90% of them singletons; the top ten hold over 0.45%. The sample consisted of CD4+ T cells from peripheral blood mononuclear cells, taken in the first trimester of pregnancy. The receptors shown here come from a female donor in good health, enrolled as a control in a pregnancy study.

V usage is TRBV7-2 and J usage is TRBJ2-1; 15 nucleotides match TRBD2. This CDR3 is built from 17 residues. Germline-derived CDR1 and CDR2 are SGHTA and FQGNSA. J was trimmed by 16 bases and V by 3 bases; bases with no gene match: 16. The DNA for the CDR3 is TGTGCCAGCAGCTTGTCCGCTGTAGGACTAGCGGGGGGGGGTGTCTTCTTC. It is translated as CASSLSAVGLAGGGVFF.

The chain uses TRBV6-6 and TRBJ1-4, with D possibly matching TRBD1 (5 bases). Trimming shortened V by 9 bases and J by 6 bases, and 17 bases separated the two germline ends. This CDR3 spans 14 amino acids. Per the germline V gene, CDR1 is MNHNY and CDR2 is SVGAGI (reference sequence). CDR3 sequence (DNA): TGTGCCAGTAAGGGGCAAGGGTCTCATGAAAAACTGTTTTTT. The encoded protein is CASKGQGSHEKLFF.